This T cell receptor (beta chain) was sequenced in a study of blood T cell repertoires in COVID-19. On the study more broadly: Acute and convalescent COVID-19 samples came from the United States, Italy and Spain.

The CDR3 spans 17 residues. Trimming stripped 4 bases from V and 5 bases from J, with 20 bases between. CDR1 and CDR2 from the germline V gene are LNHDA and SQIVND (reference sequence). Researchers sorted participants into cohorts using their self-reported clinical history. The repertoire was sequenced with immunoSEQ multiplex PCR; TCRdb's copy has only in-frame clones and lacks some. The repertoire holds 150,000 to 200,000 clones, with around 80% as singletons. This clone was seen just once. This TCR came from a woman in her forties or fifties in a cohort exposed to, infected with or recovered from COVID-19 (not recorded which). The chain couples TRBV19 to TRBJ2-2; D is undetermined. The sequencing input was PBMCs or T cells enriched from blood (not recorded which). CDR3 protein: CASSTRIIPPATGELFF. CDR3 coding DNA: TGTGCCAGTAGTACCCGCATTATACCCCCCGCGACCGGGGAGCTGTTTTTT.